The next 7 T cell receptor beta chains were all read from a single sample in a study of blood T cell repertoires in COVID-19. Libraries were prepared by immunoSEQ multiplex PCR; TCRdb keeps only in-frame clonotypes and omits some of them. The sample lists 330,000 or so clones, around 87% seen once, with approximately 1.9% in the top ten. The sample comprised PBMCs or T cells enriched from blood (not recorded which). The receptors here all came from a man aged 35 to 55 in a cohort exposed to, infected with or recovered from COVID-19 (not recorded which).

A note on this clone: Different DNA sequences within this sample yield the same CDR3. The CDR3 DNA sequence: TGCGCCAGCAGCCAAGATCCCGGGGGGATAAATGAAAAACTGTTTTTT. Translating it yields CASSQDPGGINEKLFF. The gene calls are TRBV4-1 and TRBJ1-4; tentatively, D is TRBD1 (5 bases). Germline-derived CDR1 and CDR2 are MGHRA and YSYEKL. V dropped 0 bases and J dropped 5 bases, with 13 bases sitting between them. The CDR3 is made up of 16 amino acids.

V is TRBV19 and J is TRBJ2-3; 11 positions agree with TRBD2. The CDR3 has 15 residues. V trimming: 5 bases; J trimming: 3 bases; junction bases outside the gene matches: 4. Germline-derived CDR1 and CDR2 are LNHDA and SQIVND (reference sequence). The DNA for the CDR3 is TGTGCCAGTAGTGGGCTAGCGGGAGGTACAGATACGCAGTATTTT. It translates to CASSGLAGGTDTQYF.

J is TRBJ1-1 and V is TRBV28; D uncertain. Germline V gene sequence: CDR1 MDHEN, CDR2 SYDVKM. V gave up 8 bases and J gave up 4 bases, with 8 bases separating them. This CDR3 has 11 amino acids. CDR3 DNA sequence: TGTGCCAGCGTAAGCATCACTGAAGCTTTCTTT. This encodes CASVSITEAFF.

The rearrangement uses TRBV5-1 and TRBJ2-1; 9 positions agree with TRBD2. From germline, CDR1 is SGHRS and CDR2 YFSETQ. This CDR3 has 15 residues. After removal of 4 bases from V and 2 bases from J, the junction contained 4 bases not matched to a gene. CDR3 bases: TGCGCCAGCAGCACCGTAGCGGGAGCCTACAATGAGCAGTTCTTC. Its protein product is CASSTVAGAYNEQFF.

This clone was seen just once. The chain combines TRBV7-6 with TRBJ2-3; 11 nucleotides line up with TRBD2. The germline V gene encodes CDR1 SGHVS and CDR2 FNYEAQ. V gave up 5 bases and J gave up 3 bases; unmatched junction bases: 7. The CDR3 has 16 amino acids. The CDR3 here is CASSEGGLAVTDTQYF. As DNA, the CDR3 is TGTGCCAGCAGCGAAGGGGGACTAGCGGTTACAGATACGCAGTATTTT.

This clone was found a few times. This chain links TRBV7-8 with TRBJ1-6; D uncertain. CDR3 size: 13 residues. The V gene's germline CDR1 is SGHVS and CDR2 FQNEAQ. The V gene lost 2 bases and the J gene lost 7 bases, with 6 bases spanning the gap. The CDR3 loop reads CASSLTRNSPLHF. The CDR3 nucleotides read TGTGCCAGCAGCTTAACGAGGAATTCACCCCTCCACTTT. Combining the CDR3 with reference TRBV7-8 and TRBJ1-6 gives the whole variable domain GAGVSQSPRYKVAKRGQDVALRCDPISGHVSLFWYQQALGQGPEFLTYFQNEAQLDKSGLPSDRFFAERPEGSVSTLKIQRTQQEDSAVYLCASSLTRNSPLHFGNGTRLTVT.

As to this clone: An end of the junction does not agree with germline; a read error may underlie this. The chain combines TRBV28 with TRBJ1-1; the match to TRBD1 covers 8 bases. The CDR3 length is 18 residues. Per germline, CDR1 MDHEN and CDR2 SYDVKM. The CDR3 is CVSSPIGRQGSRNTEAFF. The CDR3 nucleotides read TGTGTCAGCAGCCCAATAGGCAGACAGGGGTCGAGGAACACTGAAGCTTTCTTT.